Presented here are 29 T cell receptor beta chains from one specimen sequenced in a study of regulatory T cells in long-lasting Graves disease. The authors built TCR beta libraries using iRepertoire HTBI primers and Arm-PCR of CDR3 regions. TCRdb reprocessed the multiplex PCR reads with MiXCR, giving one entry per CDR3 protein. The sample carries around 510,000 distinct CDR3 sequences, around 20% recorded once. Time point: persistent/refractory GD, antithyroid drugs over 5 years with positive TRAb. Extracted RNA from PBMCs served as the source of the TCR library. The sample was peripheral blood mononuclear cells (PBMCs), taken when the disease was refractory, from a patient treated with antithyroid drugs. The receptors here all came from a female donor with Graves disease.

This clonotype was recorded many times. This chain uses TRBV28 with TRBJ2-7; no firm D call. The CDR3 loop spans 14 amino acids. Germline CDR1 is MDHEN and CDR2 is SYDVKM. V was pared by 5 bases and J by 2 bases, with 13 bases between. CDR3 region: CASSPPGSTYEQYF. CDR3 DNA: TGTGCCAGCAGTCCCCCGGGCTCTACCTACGAGCAGTACTTC. The full variable domain, with the rest looked up from reference TRBV28 and TRBJ2-7, is DVKVTQSSRYLVKRTGEKVFLECVQDMDHENMFWYRQDPGLGLRLIYFSYDVKMKEKGDIPEGYSVSREKKERFSLILESASTNQTSMYLCASSPPGSTYEQYFGPGTRLTVT.

At least ten counts were recorded for this clonotype. This chain uses TRBV30 with TRBJ1-2; 7 bases map to TRBD1. Germline lookup yields CDR1 GTSNPN and CDR2 SVGIG (reference sequence). With 5 bases clipped from V and 6 bases from J, the junction kept 12 bases outside the gene matches. The CDR3 runs 14 residues. The DNA for the CDR3 is TGTGCCTGGGGTGGAAGGGGGCTAATGGATGGCTACACCTTC. Translated, it gives CAWGGRGLMDGYTF.

A remark on this clonotype: Relative to the germline gene, one junction end is altered; a read error may explain this. The CDR3 nucleotides are TGTGCCAGCAGCCCCATCGGGGGATCTAATCCGCCCCAGCATTTT. Its translation is CASSPIGGSNPPQHF. The chain links TRBV7-9 to TRBJ1-5, with a tentative D call TRBD1 (5 bases). Germline CDR1 SEHNR, CDR2 FQNEAQ (reference sequence). The CDR3 sequence is 15 residues long.

The CDR3 loop reads CASSLIPQMNTEAFF. The CDR3 DNA follows: TGCGCCAGCAGCTTGATTCCCCAGATGAACACTGAAGCTTTCTTT. V gene TRBV5-1 combines with J gene TRBJ1-1; D unclear. Trimming removed 1 base from V and 0 bases from J, with 10 bases in between. CDR1 and CDR2 (germline): SGHRS, YFSETQ. There are 15 residues in the CDR3. Full variable domain (remainder filled in from reference TRBV5-1 and TRBJ1-1): KAGVTQTPRYLIKTRGQQVTLSCSPISGHRSVSWYQQTPGQGLQFLFEYFSETQRNKGNFPGRFSGRQFSNSRSEMNVSTLELGDSALYLCASSLIPQMNTEAFFGQGTRLTVV.

This clonotype has more than one count but fewer than ten. The genes are TRBV7-9 and TRBJ1-1, with 9 bases aligning to TRBD1. Germline loops: CDR1 SEHNR, CDR2 FQNEAQ (reference sequence). The CDR3 extends over 15 amino acids. Trimming at V came to 8 bases and at J to 2 bases, leaving 9 bases not matched to a gene. The CDR3 here is CASHEQGAINTEAFF. The DNA for the CDR3 is TGTGCCAGCCACGAACAGGGGGCCATTAACACTGAAGCTTTCTTT.

In this sample, this clonotype turned up many times. J is TRBJ2-7 and V is TRBV20-1; 9 positions agree with TRBD1. The CDR3 totals 18 residues. Trimming took 0 bases from V and 4 from J; bases not matched to a gene: 16. Per germline, CDR1 DFQATT and CDR2 SNEGSKA (reference sequence). The DNA for the CDR3 is TGCAGTGCTAGAGATCTATATCCGCACACAGGGGGCATTTACGAGCAGTACTTC. It specifies CSARDLYPHTGGIYEQYF.

This clonotype was recorded a few times. The chain links TRBV5-1 to TRBJ2-3; D ambiguous. Trimming took off 3 bases at V and 2 bases at J, with 4 bases between the two ends. The V gene's germline CDR1 is SGHRS and CDR2 YFSETQ. The CDR3 spans 12 residues. The CDR3 nucleotides read TGCGCCAGCAGCTGGAACACAGATACGCAGTATTTT. Its protein product is CASSWNTDTQYF.

This clonotype was found a few times. The V and J genes are TRBV11-2 and TRBJ2-1; TRBD2 agrees at 7 bases. The CDR3 extends over 16 amino acids. The V and J ends lost 3 bases and 0 bases, in that order; junction bases with no gene match: 5. Germline assignment: CDR1 SGHAT and CDR2 FQNNGV. The CDR3 DNA follows: TGTGCCAGCAGCTTTTGGACGGGAGGCTCCTACAATGAGCAGTTCTTC. This encodes CASSFWTGGSYNEQFF.

On this clonotype itself: This clone may be a read error of a much larger clone one base away. The chain recombines TRBV27 with TRBJ2-5; D not certain. The CDR3 totals 14 residues. The germline CDR1 and CDR2 sequences are MNHEY and SMNVEV (reference sequence). The CDR3 nucleotides are TGTGCCGGCAGTTCAAGTTGGGTACAAGAGACCCAGTACTTC. Translating gives CAGSSSWVQETQYF.

The chain links TRBV29-1 to TRBJ2-7; 8 bases are shared with TRBD2. Trimming at V came to 6 bases and at J to 7 bases, leaving 5 bases not matched to a gene. Germline assignment: CDR1 SQVTM and CDR2 ANQGSEA. This CDR3 spans 11 amino acids. The CDR3 region has the DNA TGCAGCGTCCCTCGGGGGGGAGAGCAGTACTTC. Encoded protein: CSVPRGGEQYF.

This clonotype was seen ten or more times. The chain carries TRBV12-3 or TRBV12-4 and TRBJ2-7; D ambiguous. The CDR3 covers 13 residues. The ends were cut back, 1 base at V and 2 bases at J, with 6 bases in the middle. The CDR3 DNA sequence: TGTGCCAGCAGTTTAGTTACCCCCTACGAGCAGTACTTC. It yields the protein CASSLVTPYEQYF.

This clonotype was observed a handful of times. The gene calls are TRBV5-5 and TRBJ2-2; 7 nucleotides align to TRBD1. The germline V gene encodes CDR1 SGHKS and CDR2 YYEKEE (reference sequence). Losses at the gene ends were 4 bases for V and 4 bases for J; bases not matched to a gene: 7. The CDR3 totals 15 residues. CDR3 bases: TGTGCCAGCAGCCGAGGGGCAGGGGGCACCGGGGAGCTGTTTTTT. Its protein is CASSRGAGGTGELFF.

This clonotype was detected ten times or more. The rearrangement joins TRBV2 to TRBJ2-3; TRBD2 agrees at 9 bases. V was pared by 5 bases and J by 2 bases, with 11 bases of the junction left unmatched. Germline CDR1 and CDR2: SNHLY and FYNNEI. The CDR3 extends over 17 amino acids. CDR3 sequence (DNA): TGTGCCAGCAGTCGCGGGGCTAGCGGGATGTACACAGATACGCAGTATTTT. Its translation: CASSRGASGMYTDTQYF.

A few counts support this clonotype. The gene calls are TRBV7-3 and TRBJ2-6; D is unresolved. Germline CDR1 is SGHTA and CDR2 is FQGTGA. The CDR3 has 17 amino acids. Trimming left V 4 bases short and J 0 bases short, with 13 bases between. For the CDR3, the DNA is TGTGCCAGCAGCTCAACCCCCCGGATCTCTGGGGCCAACGTCCTGACTTTC. It codes for CASSSTPRISGANVLTF. The full variable domain, its missing parts supplied by reference TRBV7-3 and TRBJ2-6, is GAGVSQTPSNKVTEKGKYVELRCDPISGHTALYWYRQSLGQGPEFLIYFQGTGAADDSGLPNDRFFAVRPEGSVSTLKIQRTERGDSAVYLCASSSTPRISGANVLTFGAGSRLTVL.

The chain is built from TRBV6-1 and TRBJ1-5, with a weak D call TRBD1 (5 bases). V lost 7 bases and J 5 bases, leaving 15 bases between the germline ends. CDR3 length: 14 amino acids. Germline loops: CDR1 MNHNS, CDR2 SASEGT. The CDR3 bases are TGTGCCAGCACCTCGCCAGGGTATGATCAGCCCCAGCATTTT. This sequence encodes CASTSPGYDQPQHF.

This clonotype was seen at least ten times. This chain links TRBV14 with TRBJ2-7, with D maybe TRBD2 (5 bases). The CDR3 totals 13 residues. Deletions cut 1 base from V and 3 bases from J, with 7 bases between. Germline CDR1 and CDR2: SGHDN and FVKESK. The CDR3 region is CASSQVGDYEQYF. CDR3 DNA: TGTGCCAGCAGCCAAGTCGGGGACTACGAGCAGTACTTC.

This clonotype was detected a few times. The gene calls are TRBV5-6 and TRBJ2-7, with D uncertain. CDR3 length equals 15 residues. Germline V gene data show CDR1 as SGHDT and CDR2 as YYEEEE. Between the trimmed V and J ends, which lost 0 bases and 4 bases, there was a span of 14 bases. CDR3 in DNA: TGTGCCAGCAGCTTGGGGGCGTACGTCAGGTACGAGCAGTACTTC. Amino acids: CASSLGAYVRYEQYF.

As regards this clonotype: Just one base apart from a much larger clone, this may be a read error. The missing conserved phenylalanine or tryptophan at the end of this CDR3 makes a read error likely. The chain employs TRBV6-5 and TRBJ1-6; the match to TRBD1 covers 7 bases. Germline CDR1 and CDR2: MNHEY and SVGAGI. CDR3 length equals 14 residues. V dropped 2 bases and J dropped 6; count of bases not matched to a gene: 1. Written as DNA, the CDR3 is TGTGCCAGCAGTTACCGACAGGGTAATTCACCCCTCCACCTT. It yields the protein CASSYRQGNSPLHL.

There are many counts of this clonotype. The V gene is TRBV7-2, the J gene TRBJ1-4; no reliable D call. V gave up 2 bases and J gave up 4 bases, with 2 bases separating them. The CDR3 consists of 12 residues. Germline V gene data show CDR1 as SGHTA and CDR2 as FQGNSA. CDR3 DNA sequence: TGTGCCAGCAGCTTATATAATGAAAAACTGTTTTTT. Translating gives CASSLYNEKLFF.

In this sample, this clonotype turned up many times. V usage is TRBV30 and J usage is TRBJ1-2; weak D call: TRBD1 (6 bases). V was trimmed by 4 bases and J by 7 bases, leaving 19 bases between them. CDR1 and CDR2 (germline): GTSNPN, SVGIG (reference sequence). The CDR3 extends over 14 amino acids. In nucleotides, the CDR3 is TGTGCCTGGAAATGGGGGCGCGGGTTTGTTGGCTACACCTTC. Residues: CAWKWGRGFVGYTF.

This clonotype occurred many times. The V gene is TRBV6-1, the J gene TRBJ2-7, with no clear D. CDR1 and CDR2 from the germline V gene are MNHNS and SASEGT. Trimming shortened V by 3 bases and J by 4 bases, and 10 bases separated the two germline ends. The CDR3 spans 13 residues. The CDR3 protein is CASSEVSSYEQYF. DNA for the CDR3: TGTGCCAGCAGTGAGGTCTCCTCGTACGAGCAGTACTTC.

This clonotype was recorded at least ten times. V gene TRBV7-9 combines with J gene TRBJ2-7; D possibly corresponds to TRBD2 (6 bases). Trimming took off 5 bases at V and 7 bases at J, with 21 bases between the two ends. CDR3 length: 15 amino acids. CDR1 is SEHNR, CDR2 FQNEAQ, per germline (reference sequence). This CDR3 is CASSPRDRGVREQYF. The CDR3 bases are TGTGCCAGCAGCCCCCGGGACCGCGGGGTTCGGGAGCAGTACTTC.

This clonotype has more than one count but fewer than ten. This chain uses TRBV20-1 with TRBJ2-7, with 8 bases that match TRBD2. Losses at the gene ends were 6 bases for V and 0 bases for J; bases not matched to a gene: 10. The CDR3 totals 15 residues. CDR1 and CDR2 from the germline V gene are DFQATT and SNEGSKA (reference sequence). CDR3: CSASPWSGSSYEQYF. In DNA form, the CDR3 reads TGCAGTGCGAGCCCGTGGAGCGGGAGCTCCTACGAGCAGTACTTC.

This clonotype occurred many times. This sequence joins TRBV12-3 or TRBV12-4 and TRBJ1-3; D is possibly TRBD1 (6 bases). V was cut by 5 bases and J by 8 bases, with 16 bases left in between. The CDR3 totals 14 residues. CDR3 nucleotide sequence: TGTGCCAGCAGTGGGACGGACAGCGGGTACACCATATATTTT. It is translated as CASSGTDSGYTIYF.

This clonotype showed up just a few times. The chain joins TRBV20-1 to TRBJ2-2; the D is unclear. The germline V gene has CDR1 DFQATT and CDR2 SNEGSKA (reference sequence). This CDR3 has 13 residues. Deletions cut 2 bases from V and 5 bases from J, with 9 bases between. The CDR3, as DNA: TGCAGTGCTAGAACTCCTGGGACCGGGGAGCTGTTTTTT. As protein: CSARTPGTGELFF.

Regarding this clonotype: This could be a read error, since a much larger clone is one nucleotide away. The chain uses TRBV18 and TRBJ1-4; 7 nucleotides agree with TRBD1. The ends lost 4 bases at V and 4 bases at J; junction bases unmatched: 12. CDR1 is KGHSH, CDR2 LQKENI, per germline. The CDR3 has 17 residues. Written as DNA, the CDR3 is TGTGCCAGCTCACAACCGGGACAGCACAGACTTAATGAAAAACTGTTTTTT. Translating gives CASSQPGQHRLNEKLFF. The full variable domain, completed using reference TRBV18 and TRBJ1-4, is NAGVMQNPRHLVRRRGQEARLRCSPMKGHSHVYWYRQLPEEGLKFMVYLQKENIIDESGMPKERFSAEFPKEGPSILRIQQVVRGDSAAYFCASSQPGQHRLNEKLFFGSGTQLSVL.

The chain couples TRBV5-4 to TRBJ2-2, with 8 bases lining up with TRBD2. Germline V gene data show CDR1 as SGHNT and CDR2 as YYREEE (reference sequence). The CDR3 length is 16 residues. J lost 2 bases, V lost 2 bases, and 5 bases had no gene match. This CDR3 is CASSFGGRPNTGELFF. In nucleotides, the CDR3 is TGTGCCAGCAGCTTTGGCGGGAGGCCCAACACCGGGGAGCTGTTTTTT.

The gene calls are TRBV7-9 and TRBJ2-5; no clear D gene. The germline CDR1 and CDR2 sequences are SEHNR and FQNEAQ (reference sequence). V was shortened by 4 bases and J by 2 bases, with 11 bases between the two germline ends. This CDR3 comprises 14 residues. CDR3 region: CASSSGPIQETQYF. Written as DNA, the CDR3 is TGTGCCAGCAGCTCTGGACCTATTCAAGAGACCCAGTACTTC.

Concerning this clonotype itself: A much larger clone lies one base from this, so it may be a read error. The rearrangement uses TRBV6-4 and TRBJ2-6; unclear D gene. Germline V lookup: CDR1 MRHNA, CDR2 SNTAGT. This CDR3 region has 14 residues. In DNA form, the CDR3 reads TGTGCCAGCGGTGAATCCCCCGGGGCCAACGTCCTGACTTTC. It is translated as CASGESPGANVLTF.